This record concerns one TCR beta chain sequence. Its antigen is undetermined. Starting material of 400 to 600 ng total RNA yielded TCR beta cDNA via a constant-region primer. Three-round nested multiplex PCR performed with slightly modified ARM-PCR produced the TCR beta libraries. TCRdb itself ran the multiplex PCR reads through MiXCR, one entry per CDR3 protein. The sample lists about 74,000 distinct CDR3 sequences, approximately 74% occurring once. The sample comes from a study of tumor-infiltrating lymphocytes in primary liver carcinoma. About the study: Patients were men and women aged 30 to 69 years.

General study results and limits: Only about 7.5-24% of top clones spanned all five tumor regions.

Without any cell sorting, roughly 20-30 mg of bulk tissue yielded co-extracted RNA and DNA. Uniformly, tumor samples exhibited a viable tumor cell fraction exceeding 85%. The sequence was collected from a man between 35 and 55 years old with primary liver carcinoma and hepatitis B virus infection. The sequenced sample was liver tumor tissue from sampling region 4. Subset here: tumor region T4, right-lateral pole.

CDR3 sequence (DNA): TGCAGTGCTAGAGCCGGGGCGCAAGAGACCCAGTACTTC. Translation gives CSARAGAQETQYF. This chain uses TRBV20-1 with TRBJ2-5, with D possibly being TRBD1 or TRBD2 (5 bases each). Trimming removed 1 base at V and 2 bases at J, with 8 bases between. CDR3 size: 13 residues. Germline V gene data show CDR1 as DFQATT and CDR2 as SNEGSKA (reference sequence).